Following are 15 T cell receptor beta chains from one sample sequenced in a study of a mutant IDH1 vaccine in newly diagnosed glioma. Measured with immunoSEQ multiplex PCR; TCRdb has only the in-frame clones, and not every one. The table includes about 56,000 clones, 70% to 85% detected once. The antigens these receptors bind are not known. Time point defined: week 47, end of study. Vaccinated patients received 300 ug of mutant IDH1 20-mer peptide per dose, with topical imiquimod. This material consisted of PBMCs, taken from a glioma patient whose treatment included an IDH1 peptide vaccine. The receptors come from a man aged 45-60 years with glioma.

The genes are TRBV5-4 and TRBJ2-2, with D hard to call. The CDR3 runs to 16 residues. Germline V gives CDR1 SGHNT, CDR2 YYREEE (reference sequence). Trimming pared 3 bases from V and 5 bases from J, leaving 17 bases between. This CDR3 reads CASSSDPGDRTGELFF. Here the CDR3 DNA reads TGTGCCAGCAGCTCAGACCCTGGAGATCGGACCGGGGAGCTGTTTTTT. The full variable domain, rest sourced from reference TRBV5-4 and TRBJ2-2, is ETGVTQSPTHLIKTRGQQVTLRCSSQSGHNTVSWYQQALGQGPQFIFQYYREEENGRGNFPPRFSGLQFPNYSSELNVNALELDDSALYLCASSSDPGDRTGELFFGEGSRLTVL.

The chain is built from TRBV4-3 and TRBJ1-1; no clear D. The germline V and J ends were trimmed by 0 bases and 0 bases, with 2 bases remaining between them. Germline V lookup: CDR1 LGHNA, CDR2 YSLEER. The CDR3 loop spans 13 amino acids. CDR3 in amino acids: CASSQEVNTEAFF. The CDR3 DNA is TGCGCCAGCAGCCAAGAGGTGAACACTGAAGCTTTCTTT.

The chain uses TRBV13 and TRBJ1-1; TRBD1 might be the D (6 bases). V lost 4 bases to trimming and J lost 1 base, with 13 bases between them. Germline CDR1 and CDR2: PRHDT and FYEKMQ (reference sequence). This CDR3 is 15 amino acids long. CDR3 protein: CASSSFGGPNTEAFF. As DNA, the CDR3 is TGTGCCAGCAGCTCTTTCGGGGGCCCGAACACTGAAGCTTTCTTT.

This chain connects TRBV28 to TRBJ1-4; 10 positions agree with TRBD1. V lost 5 bases, J lost 8 bases, and 2 bases stayed unmatched. Per the germline V gene, CDR1 is MDHEN and CDR2 is SYDVKM. The CDR3 is 13 amino acids. The CDR3 region has the DNA TGTGCCAGCAGTGACAGGGGGCAGGAAAAACTGTTTTTT. As protein: CASSDRGQEKLFF. Variable domain in full (rest from reference TRBV28 and TRBJ1-4): DVKVTQSSRYLVKRTGEKVFLECVQDMDHENMFWYRQDPGLGLRLIYFSYDVKMKEKGDIPEGYSVSREKKERFSLILESASTNQTSMYLCASSDRGQEKLFFGSGTQLSVL.

Written as DNA, the CDR3 is TGTGCCTGGAGTACGGGGGGCCAGGCTAGTGGCTACACCTTC. The encoded protein is CAWSTGGQASGYTF. V usage is TRBV30 and J usage is TRBJ1-2, with D perhaps TRBD1 (6 bases). V shed 2 bases and J shed 7 bases, with 17 bases lying between them. CDR3 size: 14 residues. CDR1 is GTSNPN, CDR2 SVGIG, per germline (reference sequence).

The genes are TRBV5-4 and TRBJ2-2; 12 nucleotides match TRBD2. Germline V gene data show CDR1 as SGHNT and CDR2 as YYREEE (reference sequence). There are 16 residues in the CDR3. V lost 3 bases and J lost 6; bases outside the gene matches: 6. The CDR3 sequence: CASSYLAGGRAGELFF. DNA of the CDR3: TGTGCCAGCAGCTACCTAGCGGGGGGGCGGGCCGGGGAGCTGTTTTTT.

V is TRBV28 and J is TRBJ2-2, with D perhaps matching TRBD2 (6 bases). Trimming took off 5 bases at V and 4 bases at J, with 17 bases between the two ends. Germline-derived CDR1 and CDR2 are MDHEN and SYDVKM. The CDR3 is 16 residues long. Written as DNA, the CDR3 is TGTGCCAGCAGTCCCTATGGGGGGAAAGGCACCGGGGAGCTGTTTTTT. This encodes CASSPYGGKGTGELFF. The whole variable domain, filled in from reference TRBV28 and TRBJ2-2, reads DVKVTQSSRYLVKRTGEKVFLECVQDMDHENMFWYRQDPGLGLRLIYFSYDVKMKEKGDIPEGYSVSREKKERFSLILESASTNQTSMYLCASSPYGGKGTGELFFGEGSRLTVL.

The CDR3 sequence: CASSSPSGGAGVGETQYF. CDR3 in DNA: TGTGCCAGCAGCTCCCCTAGCGGGGGGGCTGGTGTGGGGGAGACCCAGTACTTC. The V gene is TRBV5-4, the J gene TRBJ2-5; 12 bases match TRBD2. V lost 3 bases to trimming and J lost 5 bases; unmatched junction nucleotides: 14. Germline V gene lookup returns CDR1 SGHNT and CDR2 YYREEE (reference sequence). CDR3 length equals 18 residues.

This clone was recorded a few times. This chain connects TRBV30 to TRBJ1-6; 7 positions match TRBD1. Germline-derived CDR1 and CDR2 are GTSNPN and SVGIG (reference sequence). V was clipped by 1 base and J by 19 bases; unmatched bases: 7. The CDR3 runs 11 residues. Here the CDR3 reads CAWSDLRDSHF. The CDR3 DNA reads TGTGCCTGGAGTGATCTCCGGGACAGTCACTTT.

The chain carries TRBV4-3 and TRBJ2-1, with D maybe TRBD1 (5 bases). Germline CDR1 reads LGHNA; CDR2 reads YSLEER. CDR3 length: 15 amino acids. Trimming removed 4 bases at V and 2 bases at J, with 12 bases between. The CDR3 DNA is TGCGCCAGCAGCCTCGACAGTACCACCTACAATGAGCAGTTCTTC. Encoded protein: CASSLDSTTYNEQFF.

This chain links TRBV21-1 with TRBJ2-5; no check of the table's D call, TRBD1, against the DNA was made. TRBV21-1 is given as a pseudogene. The CDR3 length is 16 residues. The CDR3 loop reads CASSTGDTLNQETQYF. The CDR3 nucleotides are TGTGCCAGCAGCACCGGGGACACGCTTAACCAAGAGACCCAGTACTTC.

This clone was counted once. The chain recombines TRBV2 with TRBJ2-7, with 8 nucleotides matching TRBD1. Germline CDR1 is SNHLY and CDR2 is FYNNEI. The CDR3 sequence is 12 residues long. Unmatched junction bases numbered 4, after V lost 6 bases and J lost 6 bases. The CDR3 loop is CASSLDRGEQYF. CDR3 sequence (DNA): TGTGCCAGCAGCCTCGACAGGGGCGAGCAGTACTTC.

CDR3 nucleotide sequence: TGTGCCAGCAGTGATGCCTTGACAGGGACGAATGAAAAACTGTTTTTT. Translating gives CASSDALTGTNEKLFF. The rearrangement uses TRBV2 and TRBJ1-4; 7 bases match TRBD1. The CDR3 loop spans 16 amino acids. With 3 bases clipped from V and 5 bases from J, the junction kept 9 bases outside the gene matches. The germline gives CDR1 SNHLY, CDR2 FYNNEI.

V usage is TRBV20-1 and J usage is TRBJ2-5; no reliable D call. This CDR3 has 10 amino acids. V was cut by 3 bases and J by 2 bases, with 1 base left in between. Germline assignment: CDR1 DFQATT and CDR2 SNEGSKA (reference sequence). This chain's CDR3 is CSASQETQYF. The CDR3 nucleotides read TGCAGTGCTAGTCAAGAGACCCAGTACTTC.

This chain connects TRBV30 to TRBJ2-3; no clear D gene. The ends were cut back, 3 bases at V and 3 bases at J, with 7 bases in the middle. Germline loops: CDR1 GTSNPN, CDR2 SVGIG (reference sequence). CDR3 length: 12 residues. The CDR3 region has the DNA TGTGCCTGGAGGATGACAACAGATACGCAGTATTTT. This codes for CAWRMTTDTQYF.